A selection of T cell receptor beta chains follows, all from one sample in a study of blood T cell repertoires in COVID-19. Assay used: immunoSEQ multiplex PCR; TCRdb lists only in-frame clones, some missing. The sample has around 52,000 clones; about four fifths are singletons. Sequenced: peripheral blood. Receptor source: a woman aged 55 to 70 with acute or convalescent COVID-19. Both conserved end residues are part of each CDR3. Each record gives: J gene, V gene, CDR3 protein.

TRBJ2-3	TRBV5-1	CASSSIVGGSADTQYF
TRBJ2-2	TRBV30	CAWSVTGTGELFF
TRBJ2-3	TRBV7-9	CASSLAQGTDTQYF
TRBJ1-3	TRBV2	CASNGYSGNTIYF
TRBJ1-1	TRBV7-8	CASSRPRTEAFF
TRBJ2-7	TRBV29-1	CSVASAAGGPNHEQYF
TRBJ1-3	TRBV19	CASSAGRNSGNTIYF
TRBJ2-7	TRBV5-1	CASSLAPGTGVYEQYF
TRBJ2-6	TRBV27	CASSLGGAGANVLTF
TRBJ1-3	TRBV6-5	CASVGAGNTIYF
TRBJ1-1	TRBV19	CASSIGGQLFSTEAFF
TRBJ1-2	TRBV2	CASRERAGPYGYTF
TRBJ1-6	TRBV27	CASSFVTSSYNSPLHF
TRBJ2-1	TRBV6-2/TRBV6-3	CASSYSIRDRGRDEQFF
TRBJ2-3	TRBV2	CASSGWGEFTDTQYF
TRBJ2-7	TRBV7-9	CASSSGVSEQYF
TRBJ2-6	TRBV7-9	CASSHLSSGANVLTF
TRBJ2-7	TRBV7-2	CASSAELGDEQYF
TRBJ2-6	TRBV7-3	CASSLGGNGANVLTF
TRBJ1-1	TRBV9	CASTRQGWNTEAFF
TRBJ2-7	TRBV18	CASSQGQNYEQYF
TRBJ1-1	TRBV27	CASKRSGDTEAFF